Below, 22 T cell receptor beta chains from the same sample are listed, as sequenced in a study of blood T cell repertoires in COVID-19. This table comes from immunoSEQ multiplex PCR, and its TCRdb copy is limited to in-frame clones, with some not included. Here the sample spans some 190,000 clones, 80% to 85% being singletons. The sequenced sample consisted of peripheral blood. The receptors were sampled from a human donor in a cohort sampled during active COVID-19.

This chain connects TRBV19 to TRBJ2-5; possibly TRBD2 for D (6 bases). Deletions cut 5 bases from V and 3 bases from J, with 10 bases between. The CDR3 loop spans 13 amino acids. Germline-derived CDR1 and CDR2 are LNHDA and SQIVND (reference sequence). The CDR3 loop reads CASSVEREETQYF. The CDR3 coding sequence is TGTGCCAGTAGTGTCGAGCGGGAAGAGACCCAGTACTTC.

This chain connects TRBV5-1 to TRBJ2-2; 12 positions match TRBD1. Germline assignment: CDR1 SGHRS and CDR2 YFSETQ. With V trimmed by 4 bases and J by 4 bases, 5 bases remained unmatched. This CDR3 spans 16 amino acids. The CDR3 DNA is TGCGCCAGCAGCCTGGGGACAGGGGGCGGCACCGGGGAGCTGTTTTTT. Its translation: CASSLGTGGGTGELFF. Combining the CDR3 with reference TRBV5-1 and TRBJ2-2 gives the whole variable domain KAGVTQTPRYLIKTRGQQVTLSCSPISGHRSVSWYQQTPGQGLQFLFEYFSETQRNKGNFPGRFSGRQFSNSRSEMNVSTLELGDSALYLCASSLGTGGGTGELFFGEGSRLTVL.

The chain couples TRBV10-2 to TRBJ2-2, with D tentatively TRBD1 (5 bases). Trimming pared 6 bases from V and 4 bases from J, leaving 15 bases between. CDR1 and CDR2 from the germline V gene are WSHSY and SAAADI. This CDR3 comprises 15 residues. CDR3 protein: CASRGRGGFTGELFF. The CDR3 nucleotides are TGCGCCAGCAGAGGAAGGGGCGGATTCACCGGGGAGCTGTTTTTT.

This chain links TRBV5-1 with TRBJ2-7, with TRBD1 identical over 8 bases. The V gene end was trimmed by 4 bases and the J gene end by 2 bases; junction bases not matched to a gene: 8. CDR1 is SGHRS, CDR2 YFSETQ, per germline. The CDR3 runs 15 residues. DNA of the CDR3: TGCGCCAGCAGCCTACAAGGACAGGGCCCCTACGAGCAGTACTTC. Translated, it gives CASSLQGQGPYEQYF.

This chain links TRBV10-3 with TRBJ2-3; D is perhaps TRBD1 (5 bases). V lost 10 bases and J 2 bases, leaving 16 bases between the germline ends. This CDR3 is built from 14 residues. CDR1 and CDR2 from the germline V gene are ENHRY and SYGVKD. The CDR3 reads CATGVWGNTDTQYF. For the CDR3, the DNA is TGTGCCACCGGAGTTTGGGGCAACACAGATACGCAGTATTTT.

The rearrangement joins TRBV7-8 to TRBJ1-6; D unresolved. V lost 1 base and J lost 10, with 11 bases in between. CDR1 is SGHVS, CDR2 FQNEAQ, per germline. This CDR3 has 14 residues. Here the CDR3 DNA reads TGTGCCAGCAGCTTAGTTGAGGGAGGCTCACCCCTCCACTTT. Protein sequence: CASSLVEGGSPLHF.

The CDR3 spells CASRRGTGRAGELFF. In DNA form, the CDR3 reads TGTGCCAGCCGTCGAGGGACAGGTCGCGCCGGGGAGCTGTTTTTT. The V call is TRBV3-1 (or the pseudogene TRBV3-2), the J call TRBJ2-2, with 8 bases identical to TRBD1. Unmatched junction bases numbered 11, after V lost 8 bases and J lost 6 bases. The CDR3 has 15 amino acids. Germline V gene data show CDR1 as LGHDT and CDR2 as YNNKEL (reference sequence).

CDR3 residues: CASSENRGLEKLFF. CDR3 DNA sequence: TGTGCCAGCAGTGAAAACAGGGGTTTGGAAAAACTGTTTTTT. The V call is TRBV2, the J call TRBJ1-4; 7 bases map to TRBD1. The CDR3 runs 14 residues. CDR1 SNHLY and CDR2 FYNNEI come from the germline V gene. V shed 2 bases and J 8 bases; nucleotides not matched to a gene: 5. Full variable domain (remainder filled in from reference TRBV2 and TRBJ1-4): EPEVTQTPSHQVTQMGQEVILRCVPISNHLYFYWYRQILGQKVEFLVSFYNNEISEKSEIFDDQFSVERPDGSNFTLKIRSTKLEDSAMYFCASSENRGLEKLFFGSGTQLSVL.

The chain joins TRBV19 to TRBJ1-5; no definite D call. The CDR3 is made up of 15 amino acids. CDR1 is LNHDA, CDR2 SQIVND, per germline (reference sequence). Trimming pared 2 bases from V and 3 bases from J, leaving 11 bases between. The DNA for the CDR3 is TGTGCCAGTAGTATAAATCAGGAACCCAATCAGCCCCAGCATTTT. Protein sequence: CASSINQEPNQPQHF. Variable domain in full (rest from reference TRBV19 and TRBJ1-5): DGGITQSPKYLFRKEGQNVTLSCEQNLNHDAMYWYRQDPGQGLRLIYYSQIVNDFQKGDIAEGYSVSREKKESFPLTVTSAQKNPTAFYLCASSINQEPNQPQHFGDGTRLSIL.

This clone has just one count. The rearrangement uses TRBV30 and TRBJ1-5; no clear D. CDR3 length: 13 residues. Germline CDR1 is GTSNPN and CDR2 is SVGIG (reference sequence). V was pared by 2 bases and J by 2 bases, with 7 bases between. The chain's CDR3 is CAWSYRGNQPQHF. The DNA for the CDR3 is TGTGCCTGGAGTTACCGGGGCAATCAGCCCCAGCATTTT.

The CDR3 nucleotides read TGTGCCTGCCTCCGGGACTGGGGAGGGGAGCTGTTTTTT. Protein product: CACLRDWGGELFF. The rearrangement links TRBV6-5 to TRBJ2-2, with D possibly TRBD2 on 6 matching bases. V was clipped by 11 bases and J by 8 bases, with 18 bases between them. Germline V lookup: CDR1 MNHEY, CDR2 SVGAGI. The CDR3 is 13 residues long.

This chain joins TRBV6-5 and TRBJ2-7, with 8 bases lining up with TRBD1. Germline V CDR1 and CDR2: MNHEY, SVGAGI. The CDR3 consists of 12 residues. V shed 4 bases and J 5 bases; nucleotides not matched to a gene: 1. For the CDR3, the DNA is TGTGCCAGCAGTTGGACAGGGCACGAGCAGTACGTC. This codes for CASSWTGHEQYV.

This clone was counted ten times or more. The chain uses TRBV5-4 and TRBJ2-1, with D tentatively TRBD2 (6 bases). CDR3 length: 15 amino acids. V lost 4 bases, J lost 0 bases, and 11 bases lay in between. Looked up from germline, CDR1 is SGHNT and CDR2 is YYREEE (reference sequence). CDR3 amino acids: CASSKDGSSYNEQFF. DNA of the CDR3: TGTGCCAGCAGCAAGGACGGGAGCTCCTACAATGAGCAGTTCTTC.

The chain links TRBV2 to TRBJ2-5; 8 bases are shared with TRBD1. V dropped 6 bases and J dropped 5; count of bases not matched to a gene: 11. Germline V gene sequence: CDR1 SNHLY, CDR2 FYNNEI. The CDR3 covers 15 residues. CDR3 in amino acids: CASRLGRRQGETQYF. The CDR3 bases are TGTGCCAGCAGGCTTGGCAGGCGACAGGGGGAGACCCAGTACTTC.

The chain couples TRBV11-1 to TRBJ2-7, with TRBD1 matching over 10 bases. Germline V CDR1 and CDR2: SGHAT, FQDESV (reference sequence). The junction had 4 bases not matched to a gene; V was cut back by 4 bases and J by 7 bases. This CDR3 comprises 13 residues. CDR3 nucleotides: TGTGCCAGCAGCTCTGACAGGGGGCAGGAGCAGTACGTC. As protein: CASSSDRGQEQYV.

This chain joins TRBV6-1 and TRBJ1-6, with D unresolved. V was clipped by 0 bases and J by 8 bases, with 11 bases between them. Germline lookup yields CDR1 MNHNS and CDR2 SASEGT. This CDR3 contains 15 residues. CDR3 coding DNA: TGTGCCAGCAGTGAAGCGCCTGGCCCCGATTCACCCCTCCACTTT. This sequence encodes CASSEAPGPDSPLHF.

As for this clone: Compared with germline, one end of the junction differs, possibly owing to a read error. This sequence joins TRBV7-7 and TRBJ1-3; 8 nucleotides agree with TRBD1. Germline CDR1 is SSHAT and CDR2 is FNYEAQ (reference sequence). The CDR3 has 14 residues. The CDR3 DNA reads as TGTGCTAGCAGCCAGGGGGCCGCTGGAAACACCATATATTTT. Protein product: CASSQGAAGNTIYF.

The V and J genes are TRBV7-9 and TRBJ2-7; D possibly corresponds to TRBD2 (6 bases). V was cut by 2 bases and J by 5 bases, with 16 bases left in between. The CDR3 loop spans 15 amino acids. The V gene's germline CDR1 is SEHNR and CDR2 FQNEAQ (reference sequence). This CDR3 is CASSLSGGRSHEQYF. The DNA for the CDR3 is TGTGCCAGCAGCTTAAGTGGGGGGAGAAGCCACGAGCAGTACTTC.

The chain's CDR3 is CASILTSGTYEQYF. The CDR3 bases are TGTGCCAGCATACTAACTAGCGGGACCTACGAGCAGTACTTC. This chain uses TRBV11-2 with TRBJ2-7, with 10 bases fitting TRBD2. V was pared by 7 bases and J by 2 bases, with 5 bases of the junction left unmatched. This CDR3 contains 14 residues. Germline CDR1 is SGHAT and CDR2 is FQNNGV.

The DNA of the CDR3 is TGTGCCAGCAGTATGGGACAGGGGGCGAGTTGGCCCCAGCATTTT. Amino acid sequence: CASSMGQGASWPQHF. The gene calls are TRBV2 and TRBJ1-5, with 12 bases aligning to TRBD1. The V segment lost 5 bases and the J segment 9 bases; nucleotides outside the gene matches: 8. CDR1 and CDR2 from the germline V gene are SNHLY and FYNNEI. The CDR3 runs to 15 residues.

CDR3 sequence: CATSWEANTQYF. CDR3 DNA: TGTGCCACCAGTTGGGAGGCAAATACGCAGTATTTT. This chain links TRBV24-1 with TRBJ2-3; D may be TRBD2 (6 bases). V dropped 6 bases and J dropped 7 bases, with 10 bases sitting between them. The CDR3 loop spans 12 amino acids. Germline assignment: CDR1 KGHDR and CDR2 SFDVKD.

The chain employs TRBV7-8 and TRBJ1-1; D not certain. Between the trimmed V and J ends, which lost 3 bases and 1 base, there was a span of 6 bases. The CDR3 contains 13 residues. Germline V gives CDR1 SGHVS, CDR2 FQNEAQ. CDR3 DNA: TGTGCCAGCAGCTTGACGGGGAACACTGAAGCTTTCTTT. This translates into CASSLTGNTEAFF. Based on the CDR3 plus reference TRBV7-8 and TRBJ1-1, the full variable domain is GAGVSQSPRYKVAKRGQDVALRCDPISGHVSLFWYQQALGQGPEFLTYFQNEAQLDKSGLPSDRFFAERPEGSVSTLKIQRTQQEDSAVYLCASSLTGNTEAFFGQGTRLTVV.